This TCR beta chain is from a study of shared clonotypes between healthy human individuals. Broader study findings: Generation of non-shared clonotypes was less probable than generation of clonotypes shared by all four donors. Sharing across a handful of donors was seen in 4% to 5% of naive CD4 clonotypes.

The CDR3 sequence is 14 residues long. The V gene's germline CDR1 is SEHNR and CDR2 FQNEAQ (reference sequence). Trimming removed 5 bases from V and 3 bases from J, with 14 bases in between. For this clone: Its antigen is currently unknown.

The run depth of the assay was deep. Sequencing used immunoSEQ multiplex PCR; TCRdb keeps in-frame clones, though not all of them. In the table there are more than 1,200,000 clones, approximately 98.5% of which are singletons. The chain is built from TRBV7-9 and TRBJ2-7; D is unclear. The sequencing sample was made of naive CD4+ T cells sorted from blood. The sample's subset: CD45RA+ positively selected. The TCR comes from a man aged 25 to 40 in good health. CDR3 residues: CASSDPSRYYEQYF. The CDR3 region has the DNA TGTGCCAGCAGCGACCCTTCGCGTTACTACGAGCAGTACTTC.